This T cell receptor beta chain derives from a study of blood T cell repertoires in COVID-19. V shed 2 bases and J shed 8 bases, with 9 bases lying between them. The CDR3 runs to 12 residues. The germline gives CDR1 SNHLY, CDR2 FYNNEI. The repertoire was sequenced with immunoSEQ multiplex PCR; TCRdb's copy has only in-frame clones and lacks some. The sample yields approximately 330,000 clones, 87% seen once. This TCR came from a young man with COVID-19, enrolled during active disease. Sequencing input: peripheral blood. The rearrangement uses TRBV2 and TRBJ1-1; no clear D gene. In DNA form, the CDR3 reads TGTGCCAGCAGTGAATTACTTGCGGAAGCTTTCTTT. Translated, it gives CASSELLAEAFF. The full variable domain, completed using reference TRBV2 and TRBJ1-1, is EPEVTQTPSHQVTQMGQEVILRCVPISNHLYFYWYRQILGQKVEFLVSFYNNEISEKSEIFDDQFSVERPDGSNFTLKIRSTKLEDSAMYFCASSELLAEAFFGQGTRLTVV.